The entry that follows covers one T cell receptor (beta chain) sequence. Under the authors' procedure: How many nucleated cells were present was estimated from reference gene primer amplification. The protocol was immunoSEQ multiplex PCR, while the TCRdb copy is restricted to in-frame clones and leaves out a portion. V, J and clone size reflect that table, while D and trimming were determined from the DNA. The sample contains roughly 410,000 clones, 70% to 90% of which appear only once. The data belong to a study of blood T cell repertoires in COVID-19. As for the study in general: There were acute and convalescent COVID-19 samples, and they came from the United States, Italy and Spain. T cells, B-cell-depleted T cells, or PBMCs provided the cDNA or gDNA that served as material.

Looked up from germline, CDR1 is MGHRA and CDR2 is YSYEKL. This CDR3 is built from 15 residues. Trimming shortened V by 0 bases and J by 6 bases, and 15 bases separated the two germline ends. This chain joins TRBV4-1 and TRBJ2-7; D unclear. The source is a man between 35 and 55 years old with acute or convalescent COVID-19. The source material was peripheral blood. CDR3 sequence reads: CASSQDGTGSFEQYF. CDR3 bases: TGCGCCAGCAGCCAAGATGGTACGGGTTCGTTCGAGCAGTACTTC.